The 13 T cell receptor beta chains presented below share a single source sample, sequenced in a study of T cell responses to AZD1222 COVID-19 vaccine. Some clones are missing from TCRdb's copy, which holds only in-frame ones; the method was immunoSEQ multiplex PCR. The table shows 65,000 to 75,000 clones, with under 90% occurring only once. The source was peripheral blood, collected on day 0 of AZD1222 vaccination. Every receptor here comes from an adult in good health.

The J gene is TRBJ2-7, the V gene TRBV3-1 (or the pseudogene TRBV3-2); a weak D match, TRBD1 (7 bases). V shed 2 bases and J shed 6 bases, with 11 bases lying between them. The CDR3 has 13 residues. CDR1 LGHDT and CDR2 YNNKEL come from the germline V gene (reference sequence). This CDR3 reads CASSQRQGGEQYF. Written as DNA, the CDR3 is TGTGCCAGCAGCCAACGTCAGGGGGGCGAGCAGTACTTC.

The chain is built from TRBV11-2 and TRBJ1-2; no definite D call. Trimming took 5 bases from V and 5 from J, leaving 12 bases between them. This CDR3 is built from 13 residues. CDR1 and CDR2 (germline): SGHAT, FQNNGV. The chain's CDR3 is CASSASGRYGYTF. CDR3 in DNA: TGTGCCAGCAGCGCGAGCGGGAGGTATGGCTACACCTTC.

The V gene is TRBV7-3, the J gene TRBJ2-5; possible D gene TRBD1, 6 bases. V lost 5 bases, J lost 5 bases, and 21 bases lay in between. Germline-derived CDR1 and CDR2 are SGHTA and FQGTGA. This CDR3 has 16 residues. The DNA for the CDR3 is TGTGCCAGCAGCACCCCGGACAGTCGAGGGGAGGAGACCCAGTACTTC. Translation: CASSTPDSRGEETQYF.

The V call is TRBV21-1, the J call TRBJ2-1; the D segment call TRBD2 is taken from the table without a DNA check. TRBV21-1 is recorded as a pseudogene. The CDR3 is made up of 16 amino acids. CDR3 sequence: CASSTPTSGSHNEQFF. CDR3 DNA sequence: TGTGCCAGCAGCACCCCGACTAGCGGGAGCCACAATGAGCAGTTCTTC.

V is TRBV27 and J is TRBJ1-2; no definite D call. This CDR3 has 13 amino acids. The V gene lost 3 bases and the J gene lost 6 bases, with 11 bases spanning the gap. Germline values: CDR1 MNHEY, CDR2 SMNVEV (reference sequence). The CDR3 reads CASSFLGNDGYTF. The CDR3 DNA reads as TGTGCCAGCAGTTTTTTGGGTAATGATGGCTACACCTTC.

The CDR3 nucleotides read TGTGCCAGCAGCGTAGCCAACAGCCTCAGCGGGAATACCGGGGAGCTGTTTTTT. Protein product: CASSVANSLSGNTGELFF. The chain employs TRBV9 and TRBJ2-2, with 7 nucleotides matching TRBD2. V trimming: 0 bases; J trimming: 5 bases; junction bases outside the gene matches: 13. This CDR3 is built from 18 residues. Germline loops: CDR1 SGDLS, CDR2 YYNGEE.

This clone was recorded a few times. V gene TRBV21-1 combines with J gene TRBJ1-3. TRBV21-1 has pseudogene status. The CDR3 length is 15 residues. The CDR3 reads CASSKSAISGNTIYF. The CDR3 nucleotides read TGTGCCAGCAGCAAGAGTGCTATCTCTGGAAACACCATATATTTT.

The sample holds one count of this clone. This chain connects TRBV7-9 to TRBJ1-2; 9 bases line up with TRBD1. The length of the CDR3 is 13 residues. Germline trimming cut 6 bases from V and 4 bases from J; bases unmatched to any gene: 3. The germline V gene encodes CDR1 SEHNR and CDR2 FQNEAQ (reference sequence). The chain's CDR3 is CASSLTGGYGYTF. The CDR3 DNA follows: TGTGCCAGCAGTCTGACAGGGGGCTATGGCTACACCTTC.

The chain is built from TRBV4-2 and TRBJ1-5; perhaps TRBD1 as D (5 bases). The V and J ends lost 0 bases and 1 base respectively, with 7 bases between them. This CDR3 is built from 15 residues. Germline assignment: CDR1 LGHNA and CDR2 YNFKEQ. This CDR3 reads CASSQDWGSNQPQHF. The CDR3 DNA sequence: TGTGCCAGCAGCCAAGATTGGGGGAGCAATCAGCCCCAGCATTTT.

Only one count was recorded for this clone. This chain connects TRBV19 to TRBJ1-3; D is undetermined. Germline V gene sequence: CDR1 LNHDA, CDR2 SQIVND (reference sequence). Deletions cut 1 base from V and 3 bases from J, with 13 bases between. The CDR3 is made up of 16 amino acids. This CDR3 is CASSIVDPSGGNTIYF. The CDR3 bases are TGTGCCAGTAGTATAGTAGACCCGTCCGGTGGAAACACCATATATTTT.

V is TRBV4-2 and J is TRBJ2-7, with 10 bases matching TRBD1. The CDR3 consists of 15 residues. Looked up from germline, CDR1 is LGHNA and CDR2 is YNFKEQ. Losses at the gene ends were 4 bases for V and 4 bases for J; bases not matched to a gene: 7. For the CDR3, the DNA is TGTGCCAGCAGCCTCTTGACAGGGGGCAGTTACGAGCAGTACTTC. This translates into CASSLLTGGSYEQYF.

CDR3 sequence: CASSLSGGGGRREAFF. The CDR3 DNA follows: TGTGCCAGCAGCTTAAGCGGAGGTGGTGGACGAAGGGAAGCTTTCTTT. V and J are TRBV7-8 and TRBJ1-1; D unclear. This CDR3 has 16 amino acids. Trimming shortened V by 2 bases and J by 8 bases, and 21 bases separated the two germline ends. CDR1 SGHVS and CDR2 FQNEAQ come from the germline V gene.

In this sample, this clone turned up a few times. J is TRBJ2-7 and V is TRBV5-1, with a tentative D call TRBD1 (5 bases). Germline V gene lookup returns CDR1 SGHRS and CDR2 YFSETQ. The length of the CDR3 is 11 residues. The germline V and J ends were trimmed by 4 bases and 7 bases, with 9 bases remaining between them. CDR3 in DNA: TGCGCCAGCAGCGGGGCCCTTGAGCAGTACTTC. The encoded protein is CASSGALEQYF.